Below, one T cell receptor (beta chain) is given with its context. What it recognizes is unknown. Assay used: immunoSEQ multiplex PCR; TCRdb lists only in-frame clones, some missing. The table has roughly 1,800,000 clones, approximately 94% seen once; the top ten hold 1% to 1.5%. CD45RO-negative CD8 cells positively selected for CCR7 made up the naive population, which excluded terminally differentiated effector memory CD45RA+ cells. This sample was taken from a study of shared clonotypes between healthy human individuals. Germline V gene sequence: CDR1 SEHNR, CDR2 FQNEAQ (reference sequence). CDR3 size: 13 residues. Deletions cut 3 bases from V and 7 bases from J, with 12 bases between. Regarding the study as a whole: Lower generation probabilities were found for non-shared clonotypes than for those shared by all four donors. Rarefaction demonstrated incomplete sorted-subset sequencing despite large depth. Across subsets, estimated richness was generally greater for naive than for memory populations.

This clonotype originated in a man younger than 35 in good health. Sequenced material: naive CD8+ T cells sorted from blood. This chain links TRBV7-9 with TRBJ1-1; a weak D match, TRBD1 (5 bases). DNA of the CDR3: TGTGCCAGCAGCTTTCGGTCGGGGGGTGAAGCTTTCTTT. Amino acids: CASSFRSGGEAFF.